These T cell receptor beta chains were read from a single sample in a study of early T cells in non-severe SARS-CoV-2 infection. TCRdb re-derived calls from the 5' RACE reads in MiXCR, one entry per CDR3 protein. The sample yields tens of thousands of distinct CDR3 sequences, around 6% seen once. Sequenced: whole blood. Every receptor here comes from an adult who was a healthcare worker with PCR-confirmed SARS-CoV-2 infection or an uninfected control (not recorded which). Both conserved end residues are part of each CDR3. The order of the fields is V gene, J gene, D gene, clone size, CDR3 DNA, CDR3 protein. D genes are given only for firm matches. A row's size may be missing; if present it is once, few, many or a size class.

V gene: TRBV4-2; J gene: TRBJ2-7; D gene: TRBD1; clone size: many; CDR3 DNA: TGTGCCAGCAGCCAACGGGCAGGGGGCTCTTCCCTCTCCTACGAGCAGTACTTC; CDR3 protein: CASSQRAGGSSLSYEQYF
V gene: TRBV30; J gene: TRBJ2-6; D gene: .; clone size: .; CDR3 DNA: TGTGCCTGGAAACGGGGGCGCCTGGACGGGGCCAACGTCCTGACTTTC; CDR3 protein: CAWKRGRLDGANVLTF
V gene: TRBV13; J gene: TRBJ1-4; D gene: TRBD1; clone size: medium-sized; CDR3 DNA: TGTGCCAGCAGCCCGCATCTGGGACAGGGCGATGAAAAACTGTTTTTT; CDR3 protein: CASSPHLGQGDEKLFF
V gene: TRBV5-4; J gene: TRBJ2-7; D gene: .; clone size: many; CDR3 DNA: TGTGCCAGCAGCTTCAGCAGAGCCTACGAGCAGTACTTC; CDR3 protein: CASSFSRAYEQYF
V gene: TRBV6-5; J gene: TRBJ2-5; D gene: .; clone size: many; CDR3 DNA: TGTGCCAGCAGTTATAGCTTTCGAGAGACCCAGTACTTC; CDR3 protein: CASSYSFRETQYF
V gene: TRBV9; J gene: TRBJ2-2; D gene: .; clone size: many; CDR3 DNA: TGTGCCAGCAGCGCCAGGGGATCGAACACCGGGGAGCTGTTTTTT; CDR3 protein: CASSARGSNTGELFF
V gene: TRBV12-3/TRBV12-4; J gene: TRBJ1-5; D gene: .; clone size: few; CDR3 DNA: TGTGCCAGCAGATGGGACAGCAATCAGCCCCAGCATTTT; CDR3 protein: CASRWDSNQPQHF
V gene: TRBV12-5; J gene: TRBJ2-2; D gene: .; clone size: many; CDR3 DNA: TGTGCTAGTGGTTTTAACAGTCTTAACACCGGGGAGCTGTTTTTT; CDR3 protein: CASGFNSLNTGELFF
V gene: TRBV6-5; J gene: TRBJ1-6; D gene: TRBD1; clone size: few; CDR3 DNA: TGTGCCAGTAGGGACAGGGATAATTCACCCCTCCACTTT; CDR3 protein: CASRDRDNSPLHF
V gene: TRBV7-9; J gene: TRBJ2-1; D gene: TRBD1; clone size: many; CDR3 DNA: TGTGCCAGCAGCGCTTACAGGGGGCGCCGCAATGAGCAGTTCTTC; CDR3 protein: CASSAYRGRRNEQFF
V gene: TRBV20-1; J gene: TRBJ2-7; D gene: TRBD2; clone size: many; CDR3 DNA: TGCAGTGCTAGTACTAGCGGGGTATCCTACGAGCAGTACTTC; CDR3 protein: CSASTSGVSYEQYF
V gene: TRBV29-1; J gene: TRBJ2-1; D gene: TRBD1; clone size: many; CDR3 DNA: TGCAGCGTTGAAGAATCTATTCGACAGGGGGGGAATGAGCAGTTCTTC; CDR3 protein: CSVEESIRQGGNEQFF
V gene: TRBV29-1; J gene: TRBJ2-7; D gene: .; clone size: few; CDR3 DNA: TGCAGCGTTGAAATGCGGGACTACGAGCAGTACTTC; CDR3 protein: CSVEMRDYEQYF
V gene: TRBV5-1; J gene: TRBJ1-5; D gene: .; clone size: many; CDR3 DNA: TGCGCCAGCAGCTTGGAAGGGAATAGCAATCAGCCCCAGCATTTT; CDR3 protein: CASSLEGNSNQPQHF
V gene: TRBV7-9; J gene: TRBJ2-1; D gene: .; clone size: .; CDR3 DNA: TGTGCCAGCAGCTTAACCCGGGTAGGCGGTGAGCAGTTCTTC; CDR3 protein: CASSLTRVGGEQFF
V gene: TRBV29-1; J gene: TRBJ2-3; D gene: .; clone size: few; CDR3 DNA: TGCAGCGTTGATCCAACGCAGACAGATACGCAGTATTTT; CDR3 protein: CSVDPTQTDTQYF
V gene: TRBV7-9; J gene: TRBJ2-3; D gene: .; clone size: many; CDR3 DNA: TGTGCCAGCAGCTTGTCCGGCCACGGGGATACGCAGTATTTT; CDR3 protein: CASSLSGHGDTQYF
V gene: TRBV28; J gene: TRBJ2-7; D gene: .; clone size: many; CDR3 DNA: TGTGCCAGCAGTTCAGGACAGAGAAACTACGAGCAGTACTTC; CDR3 protein: CASSSGQRNYEQYF
V gene: TRBV6-5; J gene: TRBJ2-3; D gene: .; clone size: many; CDR3 DNA: TGTGCCAGCAGAACAAATGCGGATACGCAGTATTTT; CDR3 protein: CASRTNADTQYF
V gene: TRBV14; J gene: TRBJ2-1; D gene: .; clone size: many; CDR3 DNA: TGTGCCAGCAGCCAAGTCGGTCAGTACAATGAGCAGTTCTTC; CDR3 protein: CASSQVGQYNEQFF
V gene: TRBV12-3/TRBV12-4; J gene: TRBJ2-7; D gene: TRBD1; clone size: many; CDR3 DNA: TGTGCCAGCAGTGTTGACAGGGGGCAAGTCTACGAGCAGTACTTC; CDR3 protein: CASSVDRGQVYEQYF
V gene: TRBV6-5; J gene: TRBJ2-5; D gene: .; clone size: .; CDR3 DNA: TGTGCCAGCAGTTCGTGGACAAGCCAAGAGACCCAGTACTTC; CDR3 protein: CASSSWTSQETQYF
V gene: TRBV6-2/TRBV6-3; J gene: TRBJ2-3; D gene: TRBD2; clone size: many; CDR3 DNA: TGTGCCAGCAGTTACTCTTTGGCGGGAGGGCCAGATACGCAGTATTTT; CDR3 protein: CASSYSLAGGPDTQYF
V gene: TRBV19; J gene: TRBJ1-1; D gene: TRBD1; clone size: many; CDR3 DNA: TGTGCCAGTGTGGACAGGGCCTCGGCGAACACTGAAGCTTTCTTT; CDR3 protein: CASVDRASANTEAFF
V gene: TRBV6-1; J gene: TRBJ2-5; D gene: .; clone size: .; CDR3 DNA: TGTGCCAGCACCCTTCGACTCCAAGAGACCCAGTACTTC; CDR3 protein: CASTLRLQETQYF
V gene: TRBV10-3; J gene: TRBJ2-7; D gene: .; clone size: .; CDR3 DNA: TGTGCCACCACCGCCCCCGGGACCACCTACGAGCAGTACTTC; CDR3 protein: CATTAPGTTYEQYF
V gene: TRBV7-9; J gene: TRBJ2-2; D gene: TRBD2; clone size: few; CDR3 DNA: TGTGCCAGCAGTCGTCCGGGACTAGTAGCCGGGGAGCTGTTTTTT; CDR3 protein: CASSRPGLVAGELFF
V gene: TRBV6-5; J gene: TRBJ1-5; D gene: .; clone size: many; CDR3 DNA: TGTGCCAGCAGAGGGGCAGGGCCAATTAATCAGCCCCAGCATTTT; CDR3 protein: CASRGAGPINQPQHF
V gene: TRBV6-5; J gene: TRBJ1-4; D gene: TRBD1; clone size: many; CDR3 DNA: TGTGCCAGCAGTTATTTCCGGGGACAGGGGGTTGAAAAACTGTTTTTT; CDR3 protein: CASSYFRGQGVEKLFF
V gene: TRBV4-3; J gene: TRBJ2-1; D gene: .; clone size: many; CDR3 DNA: TGCGCCAGCAGCCGGAAAGGGTCCTCCTACAATGAGCAGTTCTTC; CDR3 protein: CASSRKGSSYNEQFF
V gene: TRBV18; J gene: TRBJ2-7; D gene: TRBD1; clone size: many; CDR3 DNA: TGTGCCAGCTCACCATACTCGGGACAGATAGCCTACGAGCAGTACTTC; CDR3 protein: CASSPYSGQIAYEQYF
V gene: TRBV20-1; J gene: TRBJ2-1; D gene: TRBD2; clone size: many; CDR3 DNA: TGCAGTGCTAGAGACGCGGGAGTTTCCTACAATGAGCAGTTCTTC; CDR3 protein: CSARDAGVSYNEQFF
V gene: TRBV5-1; J gene: TRBJ2-1; D gene: .; clone size: many; CDR3 DNA: TGCGCCAGCAGCGCCCGGATCGATGAGCAGTTCTTC; CDR3 protein: CASSARIDEQFF
V gene: TRBV30; J gene: TRBJ2-5; D gene: .; clone size: many; CDR3 DNA: TGTGCCTGGAGTGTCGAGGCGGCGACCCAGTACTTC; CDR3 protein: CAWSVEAATQYF
V gene: TRBV14; J gene: TRBJ2-5; D gene: .; clone size: many; CDR3 DNA: TGTGCCAGCAGCCCCCGAGTAAGAGAGACCCAGTACTTC; CDR3 protein: CASSPRVRETQYF
V gene: TRBV4-1; J gene: TRBJ2-3; D gene: TRBD2; clone size: many; CDR3 DNA: TGCGCCAGCAGCCCCAGCGGGGGGCGCACAGATACGCAGTATTTT; CDR3 protein: CASSPSGGRTDTQYF
V gene: TRBV2; J gene: TRBJ2-7; D gene: TRBD2; clone size: .; CDR3 DNA: TGTGCCAGCAGTTATCCGGGACTAGCGGGGGGGAGCTCCTACGAGCAGTACTTC; CDR3 protein: CASSYPGLAGGSSYEQYF
V gene: TRBV14; J gene: TRBJ2-3; D gene: .; clone size: many; CDR3 DNA: TGTGCCAGCAGCCCTCAGGGTGGCACAGATACGCAGTATTTT; CDR3 protein: CASSPQGGTDTQYF
V gene: TRBV4-3; J gene: TRBJ1-6; D gene: .; clone size: many; CDR3 DNA: TGCGCCAGCAGCCAAGAGGCAAACAGCGGGCTGGGGTATAATTCACCCCTCCACTTT; CDR3 protein: CASSQEANSGLGYNSPLHF
V gene: TRBV12-3/TRBV12-4; J gene: TRBJ1-1; D gene: TRBD1; clone size: few; CDR3 DNA: TGTGCCAGCAGTTCAGACCGGGACAGGCCCCAGGGTACTGAAGCTTTCTTT; CDR3 protein: CASSSDRDRPQGTEAFF